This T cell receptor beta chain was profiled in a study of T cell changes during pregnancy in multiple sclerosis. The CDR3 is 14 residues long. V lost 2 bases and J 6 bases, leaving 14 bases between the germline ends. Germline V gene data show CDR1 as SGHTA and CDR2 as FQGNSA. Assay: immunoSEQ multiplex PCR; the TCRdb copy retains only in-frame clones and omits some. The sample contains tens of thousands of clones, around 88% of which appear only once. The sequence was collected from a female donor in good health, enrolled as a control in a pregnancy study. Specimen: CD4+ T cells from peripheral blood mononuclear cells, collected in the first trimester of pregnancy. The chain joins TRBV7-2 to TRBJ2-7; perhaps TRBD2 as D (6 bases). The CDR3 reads CASSLNVMGGEQYF. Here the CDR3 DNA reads TGTGCCAGCAGCTTAAATGTTATGGGGGGCGAGCAGTACTTC. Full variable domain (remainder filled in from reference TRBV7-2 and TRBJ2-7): GAGVSQSPSNKVTEKGKDVELRCDPISGHTALYWYRQSLGQGLEFLIYFQGNSAPDKSGLPSDRFSAERTGGSVSTLTIQRTQQEDSAVYLCASSLNVMGGEQYFGPGTRLTVT.